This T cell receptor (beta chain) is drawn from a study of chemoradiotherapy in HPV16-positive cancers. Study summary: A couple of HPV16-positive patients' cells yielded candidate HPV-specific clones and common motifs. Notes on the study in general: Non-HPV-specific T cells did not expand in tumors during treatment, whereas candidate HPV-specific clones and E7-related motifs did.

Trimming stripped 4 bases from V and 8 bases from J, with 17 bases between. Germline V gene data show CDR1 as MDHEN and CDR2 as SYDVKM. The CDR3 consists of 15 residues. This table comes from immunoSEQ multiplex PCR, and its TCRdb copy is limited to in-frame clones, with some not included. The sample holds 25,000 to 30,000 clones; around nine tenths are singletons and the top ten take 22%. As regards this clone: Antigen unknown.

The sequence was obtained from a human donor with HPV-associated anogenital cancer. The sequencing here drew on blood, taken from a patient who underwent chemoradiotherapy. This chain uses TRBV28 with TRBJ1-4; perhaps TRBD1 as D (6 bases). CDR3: CASSSPTGIGEKLFF. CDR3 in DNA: TGTGCCAGCAGTTCACCTACAGGGATCGGAGAAAAACTGTTTTTT. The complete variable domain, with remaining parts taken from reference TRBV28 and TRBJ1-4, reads DVKVTQSSRYLVKRTGEKVFLECVQDMDHENMFWYRQDPGLGLRLIYFSYDVKMKEKGDIPEGYSVSREKKERFSLILESASTNQTSMYLCASSSPTGIGEKLFFGSGTQLSVL.